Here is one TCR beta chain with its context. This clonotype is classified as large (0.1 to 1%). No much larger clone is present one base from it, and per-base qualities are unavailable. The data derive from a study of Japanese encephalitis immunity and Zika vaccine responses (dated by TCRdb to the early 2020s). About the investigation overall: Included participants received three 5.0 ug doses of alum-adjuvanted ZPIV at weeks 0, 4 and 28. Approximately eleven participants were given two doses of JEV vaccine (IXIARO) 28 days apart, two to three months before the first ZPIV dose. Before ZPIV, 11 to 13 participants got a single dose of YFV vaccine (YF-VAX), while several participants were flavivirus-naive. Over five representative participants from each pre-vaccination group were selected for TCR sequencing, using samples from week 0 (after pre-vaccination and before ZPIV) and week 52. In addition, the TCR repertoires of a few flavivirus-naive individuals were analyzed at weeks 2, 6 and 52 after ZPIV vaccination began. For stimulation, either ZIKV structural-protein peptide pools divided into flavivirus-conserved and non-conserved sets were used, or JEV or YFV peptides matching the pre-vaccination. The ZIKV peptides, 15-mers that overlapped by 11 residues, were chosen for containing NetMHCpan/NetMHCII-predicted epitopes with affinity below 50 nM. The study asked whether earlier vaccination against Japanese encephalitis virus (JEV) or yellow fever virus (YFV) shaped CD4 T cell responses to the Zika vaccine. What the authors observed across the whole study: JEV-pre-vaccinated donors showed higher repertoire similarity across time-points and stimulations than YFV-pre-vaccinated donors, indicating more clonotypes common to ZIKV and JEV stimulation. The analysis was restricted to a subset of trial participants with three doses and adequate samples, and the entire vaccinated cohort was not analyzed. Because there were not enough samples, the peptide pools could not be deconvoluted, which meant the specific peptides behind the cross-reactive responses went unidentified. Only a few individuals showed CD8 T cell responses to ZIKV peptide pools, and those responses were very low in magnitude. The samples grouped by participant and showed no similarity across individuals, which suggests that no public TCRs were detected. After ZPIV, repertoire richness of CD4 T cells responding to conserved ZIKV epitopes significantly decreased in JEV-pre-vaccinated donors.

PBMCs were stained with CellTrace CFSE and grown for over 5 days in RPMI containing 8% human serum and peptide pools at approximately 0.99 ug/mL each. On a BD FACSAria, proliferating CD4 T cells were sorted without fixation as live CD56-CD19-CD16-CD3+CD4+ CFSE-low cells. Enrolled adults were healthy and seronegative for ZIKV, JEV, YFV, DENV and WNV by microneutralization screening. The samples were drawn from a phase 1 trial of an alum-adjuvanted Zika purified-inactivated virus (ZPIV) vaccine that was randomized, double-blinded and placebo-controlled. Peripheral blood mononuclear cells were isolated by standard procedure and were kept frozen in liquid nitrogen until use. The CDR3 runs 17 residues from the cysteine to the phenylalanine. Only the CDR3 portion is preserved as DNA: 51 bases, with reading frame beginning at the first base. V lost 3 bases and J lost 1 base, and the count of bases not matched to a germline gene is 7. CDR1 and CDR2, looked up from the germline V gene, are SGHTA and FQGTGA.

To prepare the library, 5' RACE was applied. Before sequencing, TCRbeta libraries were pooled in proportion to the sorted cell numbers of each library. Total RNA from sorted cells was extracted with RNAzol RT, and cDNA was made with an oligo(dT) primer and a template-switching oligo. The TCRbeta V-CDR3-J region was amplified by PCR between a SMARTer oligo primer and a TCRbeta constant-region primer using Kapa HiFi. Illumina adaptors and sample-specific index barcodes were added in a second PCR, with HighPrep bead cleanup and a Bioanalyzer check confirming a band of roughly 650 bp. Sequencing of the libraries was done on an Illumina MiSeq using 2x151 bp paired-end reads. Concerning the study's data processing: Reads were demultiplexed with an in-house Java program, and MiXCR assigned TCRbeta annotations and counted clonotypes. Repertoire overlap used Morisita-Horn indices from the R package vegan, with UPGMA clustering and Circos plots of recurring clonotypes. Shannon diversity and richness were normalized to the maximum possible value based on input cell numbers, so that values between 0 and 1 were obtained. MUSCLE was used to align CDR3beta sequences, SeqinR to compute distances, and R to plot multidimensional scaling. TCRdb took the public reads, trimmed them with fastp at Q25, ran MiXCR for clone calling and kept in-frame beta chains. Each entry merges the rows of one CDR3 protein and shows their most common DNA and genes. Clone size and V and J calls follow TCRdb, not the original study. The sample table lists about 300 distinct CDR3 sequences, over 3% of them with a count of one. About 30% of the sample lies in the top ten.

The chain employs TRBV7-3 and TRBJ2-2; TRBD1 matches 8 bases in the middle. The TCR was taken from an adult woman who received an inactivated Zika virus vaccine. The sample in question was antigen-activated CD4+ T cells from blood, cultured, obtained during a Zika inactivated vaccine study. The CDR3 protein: CASSLGTRGLNTGELFF. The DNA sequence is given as TGTGCCAGCAGCTTGGGGACCAGGGGGCTGAACACCGGGGAGCTGTTTTTT. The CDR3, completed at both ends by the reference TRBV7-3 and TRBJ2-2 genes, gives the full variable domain GAGVSQTPSNKVTEKGKYVELRCDPISGHTALYWYRQSLGQGPEFLIYFQGTGAADDSGLPNDRFFAVRPEGSVSTLKIQRTERGDSAVYLCASSLGTRGLNTGELFFGEGSRLTVL.